This note documents a single T cell receptor (beta chain) sequence. The source of the sample is a study of memory CD4+ T cells and cytomegalovirus serostatus. Profiled with immunoSEQ multiplex PCR; TCRdb holds only in-frame clones, not every one. The table shows about 59,000 clones, with about 81% occurring only once. The sort gate was single viable CD3+CD4+CD8-CD45RO+ cells for memory CD4+ T cells. Trimming removed 5 bases from V and 0 bases from J, with 14 bases in between. This CDR3 contains 15 residues. The germline V gene has CDR1 SEHNR and CDR2 FQNEAQ (reference sequence). The sequence derives from an adult in good health and CMV-seronegative. The genes are TRBV7-9 and TRBJ2-7; TRBD2 is a possible D gene (5 bases). Sequencing was done on a sample of memory CD4+ T cells from blood. The CDR3 is CASSPEDFRSYEQYF. The CDR3 nucleotides are TGTGCCAGCAGCCCAGAGGACTTCCGCTCCTACGAGCAGTACTTC.